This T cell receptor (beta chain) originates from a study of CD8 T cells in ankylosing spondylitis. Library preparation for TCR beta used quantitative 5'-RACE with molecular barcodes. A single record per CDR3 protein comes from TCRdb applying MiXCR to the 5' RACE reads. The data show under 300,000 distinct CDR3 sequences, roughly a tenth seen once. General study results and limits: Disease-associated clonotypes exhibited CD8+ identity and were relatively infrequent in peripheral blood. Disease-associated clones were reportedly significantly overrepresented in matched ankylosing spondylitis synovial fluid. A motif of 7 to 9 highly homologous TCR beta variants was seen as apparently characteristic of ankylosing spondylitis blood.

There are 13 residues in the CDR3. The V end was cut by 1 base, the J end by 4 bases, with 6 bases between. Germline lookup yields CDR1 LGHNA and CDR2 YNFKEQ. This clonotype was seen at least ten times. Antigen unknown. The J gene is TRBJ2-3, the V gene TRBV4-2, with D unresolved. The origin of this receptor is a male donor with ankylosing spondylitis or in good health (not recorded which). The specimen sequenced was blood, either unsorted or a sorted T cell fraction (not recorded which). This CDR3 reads CASSQVGADTQYF. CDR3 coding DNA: TGTGCCAGCAGCCAAGTCGGCGCAGATACGCAGTATTTT.